What follows is one TCR beta chain and its context. With 4 bases clipped from V and 3 bases from J, the junction kept 5 bases outside the gene matches. CDR1 and CDR2 from the germline V gene are SGHRS and YFSETQ. The CDR3 is 14 amino acids. Assay: immunoSEQ multiplex PCR; the TCRdb copy retains only in-frame clones and omits some. Of around 300,000 clones in the sample, roughly 87% were seen once. The sample is drawn from a study of blood T cell repertoires in COVID-19. About the research overall: Sample material is recorded as cDNA or gDNA derived from T cells, B-cell-depleted T cells, or PBMCs.

The source of this sequence is a man in his late teens or twenties with active or convalescent COVID-19. The rearrangement uses TRBV5-1 and TRBJ2-7, with TRBD1 matching over 9 bases. The sequencing sample was made of peripheral blood. The chain's CDR3 is CASSLWTGVYEQYF. The CDR3 bases are TGCGCCAGCAGCCTGTGGACAGGGGTCTACGAGCAGTACTTC.